What follows are 29 T cell receptor beta chains derived from one specimen sequenced in a study of T cell responses to AZD1222 COVID-19 vaccine. Data came from immunoSEQ multiplex PCR; TCRdb stores just in-frame clones and leaves some out. The profile covers more than 150,000 clones, with approximately 91% appearing a single time and approximately 1.9% taken by the ten largest. Source: peripheral blood, taken 28 days after the second AZD1222 dose. The source of these receptors is an adult who received the AZD1222 COVID-19 vaccine.

DNA of the CDR3: TGTGCCAGCAGTCTTGCAGACACAGATACGCAGTATTTT. Protein sequence: CASSLADTDTQYF. The chain combines TRBV6-2 or TRBV6-3 with TRBJ2-3, with D unresolved. Germline CDR1 and CDR2: MNHEY and SVGEGT. The V end was cut by 5 bases, the J end by 2 bases, with 8 bases between. The CDR3 extends over 13 amino acids.

The gene calls are TRBV2 and TRBJ2-5, with a weak D call TRBD1 (6 bases). Germline CDR1 SNHLY, CDR2 FYNNEI. This CDR3 has 14 residues. V was pared by 6 bases and J by 5 bases, with 16 bases between. The CDR3 bases are TGTGCCAGCAGCATTAGTTCAGGGGTGGAGACCCAGTACTTC. Amino acids: CASSISSGVETQYF. The variable domain in full, completed from reference TRBV2 and TRBJ2-5, reads EPEVTQTPSHQVTQMGQEVILRCVPISNHLYFYWYRQILGQKVEFLVSFYNNEISEKSEIFDDQFSVERPDGSNFTLKIRSTKLEDSAMYFCASSISSGVETQYFGPGTRLLVL.

The rearrangement uses TRBV27 and TRBJ2-7; tentatively, D is TRBD2 (6 bases). The germline CDR1 and CDR2 sequences are MNHEY and SMNVEV (reference sequence). The V and J ends lost 4 bases and 4 bases respectively, with 14 bases between them. The CDR3 length is 14 residues. The CDR3, as DNA: TGTGCCAGCAGTTCCGCGGGACGGATATACGAGCAGTACTTC. Amino acids: CASSSAGRIYEQYF.

The genes are TRBV6-5 and TRBJ1-2; 10 bases fit TRBD1. The CDR3 totals 15 residues. Germline V lookup: CDR1 MNHEY, CDR2 SVGAGI. J lost 8 bases, V lost 6 bases, and 12 bases had no gene match. CDR3 sequence reads: CASSTLSGTGAGYTF. CDR3 sequence (DNA): TGTGCCAGCAGCACTTTATCCGGGACAGGGGCCGGCTACACCTTC.

The chain couples TRBV5-6 to TRBJ1-6, with D unresolved. The V end lost 0 bases, the J end lost 9 bases, and 19 bases lay between the germline ends. The CDR3 length is 17 residues. Per the germline V gene, CDR1 is SGHDT and CDR2 is YYEEEE. CDR3 residues: CASSLGWAVTLGSPLHF. CDR3 in DNA: TGTGCCAGCAGCTTGGGGTGGGCAGTGACTTTGGGTTCACCCCTCCACTTT. Variable domain in full (rest from reference TRBV5-6 and TRBJ1-6): DAGVTQSPTHLIKTRGQQVTLRCSPKSGHDTVSWYQQALGQGPQFIFQYYEEEERQRGNFPDRFSGHQFPNYSSELNVNALLLGDSALYLCASSLGWAVTLGSPLHFGNGTRLTVT.

The chain recombines TRBV6-5 with TRBJ1-1; D gene uncertain. This CDR3 has 12 amino acids. V lost 6 bases to trimming and J lost 0 bases, with 5 bases between them. Germline assignment: CDR1 MNHEY and CDR2 SVGAGI. DNA for the CDR3: TGTGCCAGCAGCCCCATGAACACTGAAGCTTTCTTT. It translates to CASSPMNTEAFF.

The CDR3 region has the DNA TGTGCCAGCAGCAGGACGGAAAACTATGGCTACACCTTC. Translating it yields CASSRTENYGYTF. V and J are TRBV12-3 or TRBV12-4 and TRBJ1-2; no reliable D call. The CDR3 loop spans 13 amino acids. The V end lost 6 bases, the J end lost 2 bases, and 10 bases lay between the germline ends.

The V gene is TRBV5-1, the J gene TRBJ2-5; D may be TRBD1 (5 bases). Trimming removed 0 bases from V and 4 bases from J, with 10 bases in between. The CDR3 has 14 amino acids. Per germline, CDR1 SGHRS and CDR2 YFSETQ. The CDR3 DNA reads TGCGCCAGCAGCTTGGCTACAGGCGGAGAGACCCAGTACTTC. Its protein is CASSLATGGETQYF.

The chain combines TRBV27 with TRBJ2-1; D remains ambiguous. Germline loops: CDR1 MNHEY, CDR2 SMNVEV (reference sequence). The V and J ends lost 4 bases and 5 bases respectively, with 15 bases between them. There are 15 residues in the CDR3. CDR3 DNA sequence: TGTGCCAGCAGTTCGTTGATGCGCCTAAACAATGAGCAGTTCTTC. As protein: CASSSLMRLNNEQFF.

CDR3 in DNA: TGTGCCAGCAGCTGGGAGAAAGGACAGACGTACGAGCAGTACTTC. Protein product: CASSWEKGQTYEQYF. This sequence joins TRBV7-6 and TRBJ2-7, with a weak D call TRBD1 (6 bases). Trimming pared 4 bases from V and 4 bases from J, leaving 17 bases between. The CDR3 extends over 15 amino acids. The germline V gene has CDR1 SGHVS and CDR2 FNYEAQ.

The chain couples TRBV7-9 to TRBJ2-2; 7 positions match TRBD1. The V segment lost 2 bases and the J segment 6 bases; nucleotides outside the gene matches: 9. The CDR3 totals 16 residues. Germline loops: CDR1 SEHNR, CDR2 FQNEAQ (reference sequence). The CDR3 sequence: CASSLRRQGMSGELFF. For the CDR3, the DNA is TGTGCCAGCAGCTTACGCCGACAGGGTATGTCCGGGGAGCTGTTTTTT.

The chain combines TRBV19 with TRBJ2-7; a weak D match, TRBD1 (6 bases). Between the trimmed V and J ends, which lost 6 bases and 4 bases, there was a span of 19 bases. The germline V gene encodes CDR1 LNHDA and CDR2 SQIVND (reference sequence). CDR3 length: 15 residues. The CDR3 nucleotides are TGTGCCAGTAGGGTGGACAGCCAACCCGTTTACGAGCAGTACTTC. Translated, it gives CASRVDSQPVYEQYF.

The rearrangement joins TRBV3-1 (or the pseudogene TRBV3-2) to TRBJ1-1; no definite D call. Trimming shortened V by 1 base and J by 0 bases, and 6 bases separated the two germline ends. CDR3 length equals 14 residues. Germline V gene lookup returns CDR1 LGHDT and CDR2 YNNKEL (reference sequence). The chain's CDR3 is CASSQASLNTEAFF. CDR3 bases: TGTGCCAGCAGCCAAGCTAGCCTGAACACTGAAGCTTTCTTT.

This sequence joins TRBV5-4 and TRBJ2-1; 9 positions agree with TRBD2. Losses at the gene ends were 0 bases for V and 4 bases for J; bases not matched to a gene: 5. This CDR3 has 16 amino acids. Looked up from germline, CDR1 is SGHNT and CDR2 is YYREEE (reference sequence). CDR3 region: CASSLDSGGRYNEQFF. The DNA of the CDR3 is TGTGCCAGCAGCTTGGATAGCGGGGGCCGATACAATGAGCAGTTCTTC.

This clone was seen just once. V gene TRBV18 combines with J gene TRBJ1-3; D is unclear. Trimming cost V 8 bases and J 7 bases, with 15 bases left between them. The CDR3 spans 13 residues. Per germline, CDR1 KGHSH and CDR2 LQKENI. The CDR3 is CASAEDSGNTIYF. The CDR3 DNA follows: TGTGCCAGCGCTGAGGACTCCGGGAACACCATATATTTT.

The chain recombines TRBV18 with TRBJ1-5; 7 nucleotides match TRBD1. CDR1 KGHSH and CDR2 LQKENI come from the germline V gene. V trimming: 3 bases; J trimming: 5 bases; junction bases outside the gene matches: 7. The CDR3 consists of 15 residues. The CDR3, as DNA: TGTGCCAGCTCACCCCTGCAGGGGGTGGATCAGCCCCAGCATTTT. Its translation: CASSPLQGVDQPQHF.

The rearrangement joins TRBV19 to TRBJ2-1; no clear D gene. Per the germline V gene, CDR1 is LNHDA and CDR2 is SQIVND (reference sequence). The CDR3 is 14 amino acids. V was pared by 4 bases and J by 0 bases, with 7 bases between. DNA of the CDR3: TGTGCCAGTAGTACCTCAAGCTCCTACAATGAGCAGTTCTTC. This translates into CASSTSSSYNEQFF.

The V and J genes are TRBV28 and TRBJ2-7; TRBD2 might be the D (7 bases). The V and J ends lost 9 bases and 2 bases respectively, with 17 bases between them. Germline V gene data show CDR1 as MDHEN and CDR2 as SYDVKM. CDR3 length: 14 amino acids. The CDR3 protein is CASLGGAVTYEQYF. In DNA, the CDR3 is TGTGCCAGTCTTGGGGGGGCCGTGACCTACGAGCAGTACTTC.

This chain links TRBV12-3 or TRBV12-4 with TRBJ2-7; no reliable D call. This CDR3 is built from 12 residues. Trimming pared 6 bases from V and 4 bases from J, leaving 10 bases between. Here the CDR3 reads CASSPGPYEQYF. The CDR3 nucleotides read TGTGCCAGCAGCCCTGGACCGTACGAGCAGTACTTC.

The chain recombines TRBV19 with TRBJ1-5; D ambiguous. V was pared by 1 base and J by 0 bases, with 7 bases between. This CDR3 comprises 15 residues. CDR1 is LNHDA and CDR2 is SQIVND in the germline V gene (reference sequence). CDR3 sequence reads: CASSIGSLSNQPQHF. CDR3 bases: TGTGCCAGTAGTATAGGCTCCCTTAGCAATCAGCCCCAGCATTTT.

Worth noting for this clone: At one end, the junction sequence differs from germline, possibly due to a read error. The chain links TRBV4-1 to TRBJ1-4; D remains ambiguous. CDR3 length: 13 residues. Per germline, CDR1 MGHRA and CDR2 YSYEKL. The CDR3 protein is CASTGQTSEKLFF. The CDR3 coding sequence is TGCGCCAGCACTGGGCAGACTAGTGAAAAACTGTTTTTT.

The chain links TRBV19 to TRBJ2-5; D possibly corresponds to TRBD1 (5 bases). This CDR3 region has 15 residues. Per the germline V gene, CDR1 is LNHDA and CDR2 is SQIVND (reference sequence). The ends were cut back, 6 bases at V and 2 bases at J, with 16 bases in the middle. This chain's CDR3 is CASSYQGPRQETQYF. The CDR3 bases are TGTGCCAGTAGCTACCAGGGTCCCCGGCAAGAGACCCAGTACTTC.

The chain links TRBV6-2 or TRBV6-3 to TRBJ1-5, with a tentative D call TRBD1 (5 bases). The germline V and J ends were trimmed by 0 bases and 7 bases, with 7 bases remaining between them. The CDR3 covers 13 residues. Germline CDR1 MNHEY, CDR2 SVGEGT. CDR3 DNA sequence: TGTGCCAGCAGTTACTCGACAGACCAGCCCCAGCATTTT. Protein: CASSYSTDQPQHF.

This chain uses TRBV27 with TRBJ1-4, with 8 bases identical to TRBD1. This CDR3 spans 14 amino acids. In germline, CDR1 is MNHEY, CDR2 SMNVEV (reference sequence). Trimming cost V 7 bases and J 6 bases; bases outside gene matches: 7. CDR3 nucleotide sequence: TGTGCCAGCACCACTGCAGGGGGCGATGAAAAACTGTTTTTT. Its protein product is CASTTAGGDEKLFF.

V usage is TRBV21-1 and J usage is TRBJ1-6; the table's D call, TRBD1, has no DNA check behind it. TRBV21-1 is a pseudogene locus. The CDR3 has 15 residues. CDR3 in DNA: TGTGCCAGCAGCAGGACAGCGGAAGCAAATTCACCCCTCCACTTT. As protein: CASSRTAEANSPLHF.

V gene TRBV18 combines with J gene TRBJ1-1; tentatively, D is TRBD1 (5 bases). Germline lookup yields CDR1 KGHSH and CDR2 LQKENI. The length of the CDR3 is 14 residues. V shed 5 bases and J shed 0 bases, with 10 bases lying between them. The CDR3 loop is CASSEGTVNTEAFF. CDR3 nucleotides: TGTGCCAGCTCAGAGGGGACGGTGAACACTGAAGCTTTCTTT.

The CDR3: CASSPQAGPHNSNQPQHF. In nucleotides, the CDR3 is TGTGCCAGCAGCCCCCAGGCCGGTCCTCACAATAGCAATCAGCCCCAGCATTTT. The chain employs TRBV11-3 and TRBJ1-5, with D uncertain. This CDR3 spans 18 amino acids. The germline gives CDR1 SGHNT, CDR2 YENEEA. V lost 5 bases and J 0 bases, leaving 20 bases between the germline ends.

A few counts support this clone. CDR3 amino acids: CASSPLQGEGFF. As DNA, the CDR3 is TGTGCCAGCTCACCCCTACAGGGAGAGGGATTCTTC. This chain connects TRBV18 to TRBJ2-1; D is possibly TRBD1 (6 bases). The CDR3 is 12 residues long. Trimming pared 3 bases from V and 16 bases from J, leaving 16 bases between. Germline V CDR1 and CDR2: KGHSH, LQKENI. The complete variable domain, with remaining parts taken from reference TRBV18 and TRBJ2-1, reads NAGVMQNPRHLVRRRGQEARLRCSPMKGHSHVYWYRQLPEEGLKFMVYLQKENIIDESGMPKERFSAEFPKEGPSILRIQQVVRGDSAAYFCASSPLQGEGFFGPGTRLTVL.

This chain joins TRBV4-2 and TRBJ1-1; 8 bases agree with TRBD1. The trim removed 0 bases at V and 3 bases at J, leaving 6 bases unmatched. The CDR3 is 16 amino acids. CDR1 is LGHNA, CDR2 YNFKEQ, per germline. The CDR3 reads CASSQDRDRIHTEAFF. CDR3 sequence (DNA): TGTGCCAGCAGCCAAGATAGGGACAGGATCCACACTGAAGCTTTCTTT.